This TCR beta chain was identified in a study of tissue T cells after allogeneic stem cell transplantation (dated by TCRdb to between 2021 and 2024). Describing the broader study: The study profiled TCR beta repertoires across many tissues from research autopsies of patients with and without GVHD, plus mouse models of GVHD. The human arm was a prospective observational study without blinding or randomization.

The CDR3 covers 16 residues, taking in both the cysteine and the phenylalanine. Of the CDR3's DNA, 45 bases were read; they are in frame from base 1. V ends up 3 bases short and J 2 bases short, with an unmatched junction base count of 4. The germline V gene (reference sequence) supplies CDR1 SNHLY and CDR2 FYNGKV. The time point label of this sample denotes: mouse harvest day 7 after allogeneic transplant. Each mouse graft consisted of 10^7 T-cell-depleted bone marrow cells plus 10^6 splenic CD5+ T cells and was given by tail vein injection. Mouse GVHD was modeled in a major MHC-mismatch B6 (H2b) into BALB/c (H2d) model, with tissues profiled at day 7 or 14. Mouse tissues and retro-orbital blood were harvested on day 7 or 14 post-transplant using separate sterile tools per animal; livers were flushed beforehand. Before genomic DNA isolation with the DNeasy Blood & Tissue Kit, mouse tissues were minced with razor blades in buffered saline.

The protocol used for the library was the immunoSEQ multiplex PCR assay. Adaptive Biotechnologies performed TCRbeta CDR3 sequencing at survey depth and reported CDR3 sequences, V/J genes, productive frequency, and template counts. Amplification of TCR beta CDR3 regions was performed from genomic DNA rather than from RNA. In the original analysis: Jensen-Shannon divergence was used to quantify pairwise repertoire overlap between tissues, with a value of 1 meaning complete divergence and a value of 0 meaning identical repertoires. Tissues were clustered by single-linkage agglomerative hierarchical clustering of pairwise JSD values, and the clustering results were displayed as dendrograms. GLIPH2 was run on all patient samples with simulation_depth 1000, kmer_min_depth 3 and cdr3_length_cutoff 8, and groups with more than two unique CDR3s were retained. A standardized tissue-overlap score was generated by extrapolating Jaccard GLIPH-group overlap across patients to a standard repertoire size of 1000 clones. Linear mixed-effect models, with tissue as a fixed effect and individual as a random effect, were used to test how diversity related to clinical or experimental variables. TCRdb mirrors the immuneACCESS table, restricted to in-frame sequences. Some clones are absent from its copies; in checked studies, under half trace to an unresolved V gene, and the reason for the others is unknown. V, J and clone size derive from that table, while D and trimming were established from the DNA sequence. A total of fewer than 1,500 clones appear in this sample, roughly 60% of them only once. The ten largest clones represent over 15% of the sample.

Beyond this particular receptor, the publication reports: The patient cohort was small and varied clinically, and sampling depth was recognized as a limitation. Within patients, how anatomically similar tissues were was a major factor shaping TCR repertoire composition, regardless of disease or transplant status. Only a few T cell clones appeared in more than one patient, yet motif-based clustering showed tissue-specific repertoire signatures that were shared between patients. In both patients and mice, only a limited portion of the TCR repertoire detected in tissues was captured by blood and spleen T cells. The study did not establish which tissue TCRs were alloreactive or antigen-specific, and some clones may have been host cells that persisted.

This clone was counted between two and nine times. Its cognate antigen has yet to be identified. Since the receptor is from a mouse, mouse gene names and germline sequences apply. The read gets to within 1 residue of the CDR3 end, and the germline J gene fills in the rest. This clonotype originated in a female BALB/c mouse given C57BL/6 T cells with graft-versus-host disease after an allogeneic hematopoietic cell transplant. The sequence links TRBV3 to TRBJ2-2, and TRBD2 matches 9 of the central bases. The sequenced sample consisted of liver tissue. Here the CDR3 is given as CASSLWGGANTGQLYF. The CDR3 DNA, read in part, is TGTGCCAGCAGCTTGTGGGGGGGCGCGAACACCGGGCAGCTCTAC.